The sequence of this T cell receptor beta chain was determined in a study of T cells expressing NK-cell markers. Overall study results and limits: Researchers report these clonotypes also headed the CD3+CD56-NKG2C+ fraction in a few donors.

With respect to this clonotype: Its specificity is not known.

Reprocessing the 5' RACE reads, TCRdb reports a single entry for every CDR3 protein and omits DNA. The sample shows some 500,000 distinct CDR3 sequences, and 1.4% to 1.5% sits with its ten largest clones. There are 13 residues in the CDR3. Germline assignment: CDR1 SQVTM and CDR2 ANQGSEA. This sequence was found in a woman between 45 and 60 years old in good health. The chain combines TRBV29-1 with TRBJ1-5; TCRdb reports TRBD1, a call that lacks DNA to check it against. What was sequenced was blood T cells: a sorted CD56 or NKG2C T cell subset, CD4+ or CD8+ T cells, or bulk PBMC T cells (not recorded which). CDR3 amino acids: CSTGQGSNQPQHF. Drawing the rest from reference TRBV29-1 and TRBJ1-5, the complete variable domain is SAVISQKPSRDICQRGTSLTIQCQVDSQVTMMFWYRQQPGQSLTLIATANQGSEATYESGFVIDKFPISRPNLTFSTLTVSNMSPEDSSIYLCSTGQGSNQPQHFGDGTRLSIL.